The source of this T cell receptor (beta chain) is a study of T-cell reconstitution after alpha-beta-depleted transplantation in children. The study, taken as a whole, reports: High day-60 TCRbeta diversity in some patients came from surviving recipient T cells and thymic progenitors. T-cell counts and diversity were attributed mostly to newly produced T cells one year after transplant. In patients about two months after transplant, alpha-beta T cells reportedly arose from several hundred expanded graft clones.

Only a few counts were recorded for this clonotype. The antigen is unknown. Germline V gene lookup returns CDR1 SGHTA and CDR2 FQGNSA. The CDR3 runs to 15 residues. V gave up 3 bases and J gave up 4 bases; unmatched junction bases: 8. TCRbeta library preparation incorporated unique molecular identifiers. TCRdb recomputed calls from the PCR reads with MiXCR, one row per CDR3 protein. The sample has about 460,000 distinct CDR3 sequences, 10% seen once. The chain links TRBV7-2 to TRBJ2-7, with 8 bases matching TRBD2. The sequence came from a child aged 2 to 10 with inherited bone marrow failure, due to receive a stem cell transplant. Sequenced material: PBMCs, taken before TCRalphabeta/CD19-depleted stem cell transplant. The CDR3 loop is CASSLVRTSFYEQYF. The DNA of the CDR3 is TGTGCCAGCAGCTTGGTCAGGACTAGCTTTTACGAGCAGTACTTC.